This T cell receptor beta chain was retrieved from a study of Ad26.COV2.S vaccination and SARS-CoV-2 variants. Whole-study results and caveats: Analyses of TCR breadth and depth may have underestimated total T cell responses. Spike-specific CD8+ and CD4+ T cell responses reportedly showed substantial breadth after vaccination.

The method was immunoSEQ multiplex PCR; TCRdb's version includes in-frame clones alone and lacks a portion of them. The sample carries a few hundred thousand clones, approximately 88% recorded once. This clone was seen just once. What it binds is unknown. The treatment here: roughly 20 received Ad26.COV2.S at low or high dose, single or two shots; several received placebo; per-sample allocation not given. Specimen acquisition occurred on day 63 following the initial vaccine or placebo injection. Within Boston, the person who donated was an adult of 18-55 years. The sequence was obtained from a person between 18 and 60 years old who received the Ad26.COV2.S COVID-19 vaccine or a placebo. The sample here was peripheral blood, taken in a trial of Ad26.COV2.S vaccine versus placebo.

The CDR3 nucleotides read TGTGCCAGCAGCTTAGCCGGTTCGCCCGTAGACTTACGAGAGCAGTACTTC. Its protein is CASSLAGSPVDLREQYF. This chain connects TRBV13 to TRBJ2-7, with D unclear. Germline V lookup: CDR1 PRHDT, CDR2 FYEKMQ (reference sequence). The V end lost 1 base, the J end lost 7 bases, and 23 bases lay between the germline ends. CDR3 size: 17 residues.